Below, 4 T cell receptor beta chains from the same sample are listed, as sequenced in a study of T cells after yellow fever vaccination. A single record per CDR3 protein comes from TCRdb applying MiXCR to the 5' RACE reads. The sample yields 450,000 to 650,000 distinct CDR3 sequences, 21% seen once. Sequences were derived from PBMCs, sampled less than 25 days after the first yellow fever vaccination. The receptors were sampled from a man younger than 35 who received the YFV17D yellow fever vaccine.

V usage is TRBV27 and J usage is TRBJ2-2; D unresolved. V dropped 2 bases and J dropped 2 bases, with 15 bases sitting between them. Looked up from germline, CDR1 is MNHEY and CDR2 is SMNVEV (reference sequence). The CDR3 spans 17 residues. CDR3 sequence (DNA): TGTGCCAGCAGTTTAACTTTTACCTGGGCCAACACCGGGGAGCTGTTTTTT. Its protein is CASSLTFTWANTGELFF.

This clonotype was seen a few times. J is TRBJ2-2 and V is TRBV15; TRBD2 matches at 12 bases. The J segment lost 3 bases and the V segment lost 2 bases, leaving 4 bases of the junction unmatched. The CDR3 runs 17 residues. Germline V gene lookup returns CDR1 LNHNV and CDR2 YYDKDF (reference sequence). DNA for the CDR3: TGTGCCACCAGCAGACTAGCGGGGGGGCCTGACACCGGGGAGCTGTTTTTT. Protein sequence: CATSRLAGGPDTGELFF.

This chain's CDR3 is CASSLRHRGPEAFF. CDR3 sequence (DNA): TGTGCCAGCAGTCTCCGCCATCGGGGGCCTGAAGCTTTCTTT. V usage is TRBV12-3 or TRBV12-4 and J usage is TRBJ1-1, with D possibly TRBD1 on 6 matching bases. Trimming stripped 5 bases from V and 6 bases from J, with 16 bases between. The CDR3 sequence is 14 residues long.

The chain carries TRBV28 and TRBJ2-5, with TRBD2 matching over 9 bases. V was clipped by 3 bases and J by 9 bases; unmatched bases: 8. The length of the CDR3 is 14 residues. Germline CDR1 and CDR2: MDHEN and SYDVKM. Here the CDR3 reads CASSFSGRVAAQYF. In DNA form, the CDR3 reads TGTGCCAGCAGTTTTAGCGGGAGAGTAGCGGCCCAGTACTTC. Variable domain in full (rest from reference TRBV28 and TRBJ2-5): DVKVTQSSRYLVKRTGEKVFLECVQDMDHENMFWYRQDPGLGLRLIYFSYDVKMKEKGDIPEGYSVSREKKERFSLILESASTNQTSMYLCASSFSGRVAAQYFGPGTRLLVL.